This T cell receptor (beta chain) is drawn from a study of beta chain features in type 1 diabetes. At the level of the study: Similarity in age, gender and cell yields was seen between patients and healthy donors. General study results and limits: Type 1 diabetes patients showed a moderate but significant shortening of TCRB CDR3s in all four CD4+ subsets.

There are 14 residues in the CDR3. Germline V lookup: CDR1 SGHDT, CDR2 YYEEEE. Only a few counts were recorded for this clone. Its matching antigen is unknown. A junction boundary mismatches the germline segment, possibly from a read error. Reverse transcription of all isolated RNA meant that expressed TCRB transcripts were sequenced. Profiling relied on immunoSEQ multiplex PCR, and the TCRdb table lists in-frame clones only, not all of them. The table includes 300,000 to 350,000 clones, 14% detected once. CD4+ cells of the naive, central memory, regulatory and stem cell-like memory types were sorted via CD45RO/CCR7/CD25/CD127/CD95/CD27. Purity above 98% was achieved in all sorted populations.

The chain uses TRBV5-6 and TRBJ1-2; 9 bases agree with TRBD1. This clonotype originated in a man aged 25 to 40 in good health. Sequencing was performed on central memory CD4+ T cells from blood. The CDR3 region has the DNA TGTGCCAGCAGCTTGCCGGTGTCCGGGACAGGGACTTTCTTC. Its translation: CASSLPVSGTGTFF.